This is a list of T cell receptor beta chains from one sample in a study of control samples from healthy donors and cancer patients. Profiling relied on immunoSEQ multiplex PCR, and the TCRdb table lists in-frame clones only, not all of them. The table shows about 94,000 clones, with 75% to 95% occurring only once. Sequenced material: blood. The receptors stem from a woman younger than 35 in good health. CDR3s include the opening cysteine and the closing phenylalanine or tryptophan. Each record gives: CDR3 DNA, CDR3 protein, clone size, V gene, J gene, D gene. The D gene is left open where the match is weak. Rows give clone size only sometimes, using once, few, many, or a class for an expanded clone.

TGTGCCATCAGGGATGAGGATCAGCCCCAGCATTTT,CAIRDEDQPQHF,NA,TRBV10-3,TRBJ1-5,NA
TGTGCCAGCAGCCCTCAGGGACTAGGGGGCAATGAGCAGTTCTTC,CASSPQGLGGNEQFF,NA,TRBV9,TRBJ2-1,TRBD2
TGTGCCAGCAGCTCACTCGAGGGTTCTTGGACTGAAGCTTTCTTT,CASSSLEGSWTEAFF,once,TRBV7-9,TRBJ1-1,NA
TGTGCCAGCAGCCCAGGGACTAGCGGGGGGGCCCCGTTCTTC,CASSPGTSGGAPFF,once,TRBV7-2,TRBJ2-1,TRBD2
TGTGCCAGCAGCCCCTACCCGGCCGACAACACCGGGGAGCTGTTTTTT,CASSPYPADNTGELFF,NA,TRBV7-3,TRBJ2-2,NA
TGTGCCAGCAGCCAAGAATGGACAGGGCGGCACACTGAAGCTTTCTTT,CASSQEWTGRHTEAFF,NA,TRBV3-1/TRBV3-2,TRBJ1-1,TRBD1
TGTGCCAGCACCCAAAGGGGCGGACAGGGAAATGGCTACACCTTC,CASTQRGGQGNGYTF,NA,TRBV5-4,TRBJ1-2,TRBD1
TGCGCCAGCAGTGGCGGTTCACAGGGGGGGTCCTACGAGCAGTACTTC,CASSGGSQGGSYEQYF,NA,TRBV10-1,TRBJ2-7,NA
TGCAGCGTTAGGAGGGGCTCCTACGAGCAGTACTTC,CSVRRGSYEQYF,once,TRBV29-1,TRBJ2-7,NA
TGTGCCAGCAGCGCACCAGGAGCGGGCAATCAGCCCCAGCATTTT,CASSAPGAGNQPQHF,NA,TRBV2,TRBJ1-5,NA
TGTGCCAGCAGCTTAGGACAGGGGGCGGGAGAGACCCAGTACTTC,CASSLGQGAGETQYF,NA,TRBV11-2,TRBJ2-5,TRBD1
TGTGCCAGCAGTGAATACCCACCTAATCAGCCCCAGCATTTT,CASSEYPPNQPQHF,NA,TRBV2,TRBJ1-5,NA
TGCGCCAGCAGCCAAGATCTTATGGGGAGAACTACCGTCCAGATGAACACTGAAGCTTTCTTT,CASSQDLMGRTTVQMNTEAFF,NA,TRBV4-1,TRBJ1-1,NA
TGTGCCAGCAGCGACACAGGGGCCTACGAGCAGTACTTC,CASSDTGAYEQYF,NA,TRBV5-6,TRBJ2-7,TRBD1
TGTGCCAGCAGTTACTTCAGTGGGGGGGCGAGGGAGCAGTACTTC,CASSYFSGGAREQYF,NA,TRBV6-5,TRBJ2-7,NA
TGTGCCATCAGTGACCTCCCGAGCTCCTACGAGCAGTACTTC,CAISDLPSSYEQYF,NA,TRBV10-3,TRBJ2-7,NA
TGTGCCAGTAGTATAGACGGACTAGCGGGGGGGCCCTCCCACGGGGAGCTGTTTTTT,CASSIDGLAGGPSHGELFF,NA,TRBV19,TRBJ2-2,TRBD2
TGCGCCAGCAGTGACCCCGGAGAGGGAGGGACCTACGAGCAGTACTTC,CASSDPGEGGTYEQYF,NA,TRBV10-1,TRBJ2-7,TRBD2
TGCGCCAGCAGCTTGGGGCAGGGGGTAGTCTATGGCTACACCTTC,CASSLGQGVVYGYTF,once,TRBV5-1,TRBJ1-2,TRBD1
TGTGCCAGCAGCTTAGGGGGGGACTATGGCTACACCTTC,CASSLGGDYGYTF,NA,TRBV7-2,TRBJ1-2,NA
TGTGCCAGCTCCCCCCTTCAGGGTGACACAGATACGCAGTATTTT,CASSPLQGDTDTQYF,NA,TRBV18,TRBJ2-3,NA
TGCGCCAGCAGCTTGGGGGGCCAGAACACTGAAGCTTTCTTT,CASSLGGQNTEAFF,NA,TRBV5-1,TRBJ1-1,NA
TGCGCCAGCAGCCCGAGGGTGGGGGGCCCTCAGAACACTGAAGCTTTCTTT,CASSPRVGGPQNTEAFF,NA,TRBV5-1,TRBJ1-1,NA
TGTGCCAGCAGTGAAGAATCAAGGACCTTTAATACCTACGAGCAGTACTTC,CASSEESRTFNTYEQYF,NA,TRBV2,TRBJ2-7,NA
TGTGCCAGCAGCTTGGGAGGGCTAGCGATTAACACCGGGGAGCTGTTTTTT,CASSLGGLAINTGELFF,NA,TRBV5-6,TRBJ2-2,NA
TGTGCCAGTAGTAACGGGAACTATGGCTACACCTTC,CASSNGNYGYTF,NA,TRBV19,TRBJ1-2,NA
TGTGCCAGCAGTGAAGGTTGGGGAGGGGACTATGGCTACACCTTC,CASSEGWGGDYGYTF,NA,TRBV6-1,TRBJ1-2,NA
TGTGCCAGCAGCTTAGTACGGGCCTACGAGCAGTACTTC,CASSLVRAYEQYF,NA,TRBV7-2,TRBJ2-7,NA
TGTGCCAGCAGTTATTTCGGACAGGTCACAGATACGCAGTATTTT,CASSYFGQVTDTQYF,NA,TRBV6-2/TRBV6-3,TRBJ2-3,TRBD1
TGCGCCAGCAGCCACGTACAAAGAGCAGGGGGATTGTCCTCACCCCTCCACTTT,CASSHVQRAGGLSSPLHF,NA,TRBV4-1,TRBJ1-6,TRBD1